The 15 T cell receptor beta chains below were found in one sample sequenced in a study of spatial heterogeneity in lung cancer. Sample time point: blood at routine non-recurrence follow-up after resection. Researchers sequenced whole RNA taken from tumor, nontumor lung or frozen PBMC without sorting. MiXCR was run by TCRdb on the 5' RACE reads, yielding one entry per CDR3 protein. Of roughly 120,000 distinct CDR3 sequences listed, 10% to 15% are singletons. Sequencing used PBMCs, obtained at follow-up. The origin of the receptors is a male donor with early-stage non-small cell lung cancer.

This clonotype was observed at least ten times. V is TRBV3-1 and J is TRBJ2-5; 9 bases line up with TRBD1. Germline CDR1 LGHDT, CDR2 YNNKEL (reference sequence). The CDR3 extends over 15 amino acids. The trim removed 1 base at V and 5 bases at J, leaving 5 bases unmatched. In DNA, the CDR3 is TGTGCCAGCAGCCAAGTTTGGGGACAGGGCGAGACCCAGTACTTC. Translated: CASSQVWGQGETQYF.

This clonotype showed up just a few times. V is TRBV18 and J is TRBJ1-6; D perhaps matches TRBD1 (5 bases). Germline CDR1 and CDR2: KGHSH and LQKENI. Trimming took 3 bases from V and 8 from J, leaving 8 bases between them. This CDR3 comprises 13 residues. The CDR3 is CASSPAQDSPLHF. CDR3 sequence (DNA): TGTGCCAGCTCACCCGCACAGGATTCACCCCTCCACTTT.

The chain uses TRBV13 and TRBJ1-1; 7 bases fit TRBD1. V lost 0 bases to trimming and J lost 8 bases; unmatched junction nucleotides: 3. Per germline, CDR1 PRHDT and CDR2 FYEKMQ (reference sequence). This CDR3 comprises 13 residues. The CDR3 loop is CASSLGPQGEAFF. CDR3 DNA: TGTGCCAGCAGCTTAGGCCCACAGGGGGAAGCTTTCTTT.

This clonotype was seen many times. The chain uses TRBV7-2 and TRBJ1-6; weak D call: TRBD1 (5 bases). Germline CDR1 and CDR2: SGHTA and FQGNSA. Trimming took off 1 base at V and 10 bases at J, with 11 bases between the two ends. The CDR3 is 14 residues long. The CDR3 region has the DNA TGTGCCAGCAGCTTAGGCGCAGGGCCCTCACCCCTCCACTTT. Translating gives CASSLGAGPSPLHF.

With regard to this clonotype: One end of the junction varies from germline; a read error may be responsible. CDR3 coding DNA: TGTGCCAGCAGCCCCGGCGGCCGGGGAGCAAGCTTC. Encoded protein: CASSPGGRGASF. The J gene is TRBJ1-2, the V gene TRBV9; D gene unclear. This CDR3 is 12 amino acids long. CDR1 SGDLS and CDR2 YYNGEE come from the germline V gene.

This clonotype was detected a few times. CDR3: CASSQAGGEETQYF. The DNA of the CDR3 is TGTGCCAGCAGCCAAGCCGGGGGCGAAGAGACCCAGTACTTC. The V and J genes are TRBV3-1 and TRBJ2-5, with D perhaps TRBD1 or TRBD2 (6 bases each). Trimming left V 1 base short and J 3 bases short, with 9 bases between. This CDR3 has 14 residues. Germline-derived CDR1 and CDR2 are LGHDT and YNNKEL (reference sequence).

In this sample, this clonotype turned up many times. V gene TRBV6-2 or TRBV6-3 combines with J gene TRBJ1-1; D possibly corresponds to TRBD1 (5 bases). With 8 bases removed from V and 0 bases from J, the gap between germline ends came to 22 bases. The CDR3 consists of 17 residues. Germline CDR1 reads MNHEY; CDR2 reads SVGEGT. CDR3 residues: CASFPRAGSAMNTEAFF. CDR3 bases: TGTGCCAGCTTCCCACGAGCAGGGTCGGCCATGAACACTGAAGCTTTCTTT.

Written as DNA, the CDR3 is TGTGCCAGCACCGAAAGCAGGGCCAGCACAGATACGCAGTATTTT. Translating gives CASTESRASTDTQYF. V and J are TRBV6-2 or TRBV6-3 and TRBJ2-3; tentatively, D is TRBD1 (5 bases). Germline loops: CDR1 MNHEY, CDR2 SVGEGT. This CDR3 region has 15 residues. V lost 7 bases, J lost 0 bases, and 14 bases lay in between.

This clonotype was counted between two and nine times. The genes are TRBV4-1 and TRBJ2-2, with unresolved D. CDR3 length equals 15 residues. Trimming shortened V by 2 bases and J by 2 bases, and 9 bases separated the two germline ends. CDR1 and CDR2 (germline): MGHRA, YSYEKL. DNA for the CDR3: TGCGCCAGCAGCCAAAAACAGTTAAACACCGGGGAGCTGTTTTTT. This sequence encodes CASSQKQLNTGELFF.

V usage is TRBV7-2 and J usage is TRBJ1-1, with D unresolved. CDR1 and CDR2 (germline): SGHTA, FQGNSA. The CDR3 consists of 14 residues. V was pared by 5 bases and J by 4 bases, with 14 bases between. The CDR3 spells CASSADRDRTEAFF. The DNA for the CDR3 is TGTGCCAGCAGCGCCGACCGGGATCGCACTGAAGCTTTCTTT.

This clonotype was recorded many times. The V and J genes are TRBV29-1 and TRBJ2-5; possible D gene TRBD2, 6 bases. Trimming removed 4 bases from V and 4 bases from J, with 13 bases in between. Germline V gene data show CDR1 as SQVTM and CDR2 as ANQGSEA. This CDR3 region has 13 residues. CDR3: CSVASGDGETQYF. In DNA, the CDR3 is TGCAGCGTTGCGTCGGGAGACGGAGAGACCCAGTACTTC.

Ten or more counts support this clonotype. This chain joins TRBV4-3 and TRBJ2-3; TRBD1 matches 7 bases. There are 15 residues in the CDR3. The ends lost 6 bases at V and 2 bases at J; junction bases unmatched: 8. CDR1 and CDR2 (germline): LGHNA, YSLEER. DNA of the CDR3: TGCGCCAGCAGTTACAGGGGCGAGGACACAGATACGCAGTATTTT. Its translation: CASSYRGEDTDTQYF.

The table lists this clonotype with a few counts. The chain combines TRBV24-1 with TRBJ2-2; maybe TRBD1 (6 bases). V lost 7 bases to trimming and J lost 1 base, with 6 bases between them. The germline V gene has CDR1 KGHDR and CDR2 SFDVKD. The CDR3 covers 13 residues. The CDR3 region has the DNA TGTGCCACCAGGGACAGGAACACCGGGGAGCTGTTTTTT. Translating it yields CATRDRNTGELFF.

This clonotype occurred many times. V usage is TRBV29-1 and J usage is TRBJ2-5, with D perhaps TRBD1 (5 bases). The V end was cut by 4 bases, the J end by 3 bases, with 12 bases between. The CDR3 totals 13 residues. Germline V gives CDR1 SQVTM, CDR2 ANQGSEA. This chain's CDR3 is CSVGRAAKETQYF. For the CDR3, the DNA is TGCAGCGTTGGCAGGGCGGCGAAAGAGACCCAGTACTTC.

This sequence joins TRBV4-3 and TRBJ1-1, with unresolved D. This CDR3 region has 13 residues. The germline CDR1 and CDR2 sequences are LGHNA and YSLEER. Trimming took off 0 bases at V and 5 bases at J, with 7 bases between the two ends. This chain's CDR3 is CASSQDYGTEAFF. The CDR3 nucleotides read TGCGCCAGCAGCCAAGACTACGGTACTGAAGCTTTCTTT.